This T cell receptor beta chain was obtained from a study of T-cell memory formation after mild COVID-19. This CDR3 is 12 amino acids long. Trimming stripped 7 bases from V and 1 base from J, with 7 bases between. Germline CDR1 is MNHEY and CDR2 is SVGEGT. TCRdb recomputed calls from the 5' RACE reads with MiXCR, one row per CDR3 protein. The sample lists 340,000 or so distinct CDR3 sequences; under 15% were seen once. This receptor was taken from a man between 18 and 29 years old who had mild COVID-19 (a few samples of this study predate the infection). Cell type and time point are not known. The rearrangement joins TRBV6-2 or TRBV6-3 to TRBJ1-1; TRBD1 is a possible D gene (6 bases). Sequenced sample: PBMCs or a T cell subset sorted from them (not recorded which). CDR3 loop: CASKGENTEAFF. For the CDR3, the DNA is TGTGCCAGCAAGGGGGAGAACACTGAAGCTTTCTTT.